The 23 T cell receptor beta chains presented below share a single source sample, sequenced in a study of Ad26.COV2.S vaccination and SARS-CoV-2 variants. Data came from immunoSEQ multiplex PCR; TCRdb stores just in-frame clones and leaves some out. In the table there are 300,000 to 350,000 clones, around 89% of which are singletons. Treatment of the sample: around 19 received Ad26.COV2.S at low or high dose, single or two shots; 5 received placebo; per-sample allocation not given. Sample collection was performed on day 63 after the first vaccine or placebo injection. This specimen consisted of peripheral blood, obtained in a trial of Ad26.COV2.S vaccine versus placebo. The receptors come from a person aged 18-60 years who received the Ad26.COV2.S COVID-19 vaccine or a placebo.

This rearrangement joins TRBV27 to TRBJ2-3; D gene ambiguous. The CDR3 sequence is 15 residues long. V shed 4 bases and J shed 4 bases, with 15 bases lying between them. The germline V gene encodes CDR1 MNHEY and CDR2 SMNVEV (reference sequence). CDR3 bases: TGTGCCAGCAGTTGGGAAGGTGTGACTTCAGATACGCAGTATTTT. It codes for CASSWEGVTSDTQYF.

The genes are TRBV28 and TRBJ2-7; 9 positions match TRBD2. The CDR3 is 15 amino acids. V dropped 5 bases and J dropped 5; count of bases not matched to a gene: 10. Germline CDR1 and CDR2: MDHEN and SYDVKM. CDR3 loop: CASSPLYSGRHEQYF. CDR3 nucleotide sequence: TGTGCCAGCAGTCCCCTTTACAGCGGGAGGCACGAGCAGTACTTC.

CDR3 in DNA: TGTGCCAGCAGCCGGGACCTGGGGGCCAACTATGGCTACACCTTC. It is translated as CASSRDLGANYGYTF. The V call is TRBV7-9, the J call TRBJ1-2; the D gene is possibly TRBD1 (6 bases). V was pared by 5 bases and J by 2 bases, with 15 bases between. Germline V gene sequence: CDR1 SEHNR, CDR2 FQNEAQ (reference sequence). This CDR3 is built from 15 residues.

The V gene is TRBV28, the J gene TRBJ2-2; D uncertain. Per the germline V gene, CDR1 is MDHEN and CDR2 is SYDVKM. Trimming stripped 3 bases from V and 5 bases from J, with 7 bases between. This CDR3 spans 13 amino acids. The CDR3 is CASSFRVTGELFF. Written as DNA, the CDR3 is TGTGCCAGCAGTTTTCGGGTTACCGGGGAGCTGTTTTTT.

V usage is TRBV10-3 and J usage is TRBJ1-2; 9 bases agree with TRBD1. CDR1 and CDR2 (germline): ENHRY, SYGVKD. This CDR3 is 14 amino acids long. Trimming removed 4 bases from V and 4 bases from J; junction bases left unmatched: 4. Here the CDR3 DNA reads TGTGCCATCAGTGTGGGACAGGGATTCTATGGCTACACCTTC. Protein sequence: CAISVGQGFYGYTF.

V usage is TRBV11-3 and J usage is TRBJ2-2, with D maybe TRBD2 (6 bases). V was cut by 8 bases and J by 4 bases, with 11 bases left in between. The CDR3 is made up of 13 amino acids. The V gene's germline CDR1 is SGHNT and CDR2 YENEEA. The CDR3 region is CASEPGGTGELFF. In DNA, the CDR3 is TGTGCCAGCGAACCCGGGGGCACCGGGGAGCTGTTTTTT.

CDR3 protein: CASSQTLAETANSPLHF. The CDR3 DNA is TGCGCCAGCAGCCAAACTTTGGCTGAGACAGCTAATTCACCCCTCCACTTT. The J gene is TRBJ1-6, the V gene TRBV4-3; a weak D match, TRBD1 (5 bases). Per germline, CDR1 LGHNA and CDR2 YSLEER. The CDR3 runs to 17 residues. The germline V and J ends were trimmed by 2 bases and 6 bases, with 17 bases remaining between them.

The rearrangement uses TRBV3-1 (or the pseudogene TRBV3-2) and TRBJ2-3; possibly TRBD1 or TRBD2 for D (5 bases each). Germline loops: CDR1 LGHDT, CDR2 YNNKEL (reference sequence). V dropped 0 bases and J dropped 8 bases, with 9 bases sitting between them. The CDR3 is made up of 13 amino acids. The CDR3 sequence is CASSQDPGATQYF. As DNA, the CDR3 is TGTGCCAGCAGCCAAGATCCCGGGGCTACGCAGTATTTT.

CDR3 sequence (DNA): TGTGCCAGCAGTTTGAACAGGGGCTCCTACGAGCAGTACTTC. Amino acids: CASSLNRGSYEQYF. The chain couples TRBV28 to TRBJ2-7; 7 bases are a match to TRBD1. The germline gives CDR1 MDHEN, CDR2 SYDVKM. CDR3 size: 14 residues. V shed 3 bases, J shed 0 bases, and the junction held 2 bases outside the gene matches.

The V and J genes are TRBV28 and TRBJ2-7, with 10 bases fitting TRBD1. From germline, CDR1 is MDHEN and CDR2 SYDVKM. This CDR3 is 14 amino acids long. V was pared by 4 bases and J by 6 bases, with 6 bases of the junction left unmatched. DNA of the CDR3: TGTGCCAGCAGTTATCCGGGACAGGGGTCCGAGCAGTACTTC. This sequence encodes CASSYPGQGSEQYF. The full variable domain, rest sourced from reference TRBV28 and TRBJ2-7, is DVKVTQSSRYLVKRTGEKVFLECVQDMDHENMFWYRQDPGLGLRLIYFSYDVKMKEKGDIPEGYSVSREKKERFSLILESASTNQTSMYLCASSYPGQGSEQYFGPGTRLTVT.

The chain recombines TRBV7-2 with TRBJ2-1, with 10 positions matching TRBD2. This CDR3 comprises 17 residues. The germline gives CDR1 SGHTA, CDR2 FQGNSA. V was pared by 2 bases and J by 0 bases, with 4 bases of the junction left unmatched. The CDR3 reads CASSLRLAGVSYNEQFF. The CDR3 nucleotides are TGTGCCAGCAGCTTAAGGCTAGCGGGGGTCTCCTACAATGAGCAGTTCTTC.

CDR3 nucleotide sequence: TGTGCCAGCAGCCCCCTAACTAGCGGGGGGCCCAATGAGCAGTTCTTC. Its translation: CASSPLTSGGPNEQFF. The chain is built from TRBV5-6 and TRBJ2-1, with 12 bases matching TRBD2. This CDR3 has 16 amino acids. The V gene end was trimmed by 4 bases and the J gene end by 6 bases; junction bases not matched to a gene: 8. The germline V gene encodes CDR1 SGHDT and CDR2 YYEEEE.

The chain employs TRBV13 and TRBJ2-2, with D possibly being TRBD1 (6 bases). CDR3 length: 16 residues. CDR1 and CDR2 (germline): PRHDT, FYEKMQ (reference sequence). V was shortened by 5 bases and J by 4 bases, with 17 bases between the two germline ends. The chain's CDR3 is CASSAQQGRGTGELFF. CDR3 sequence (DNA): TGTGCCAGCAGCGCCCAACAGGGACGGGGCACCGGGGAGCTGTTTTTT.

The chain combines TRBV7-9 with TRBJ2-3; maybe TRBD2 (6 bases). Germline assignment: CDR1 SEHNR and CDR2 FQNEAQ (reference sequence). V was pared by 2 bases and J by 2 bases, with 20 bases between. The CDR3 extends over 18 amino acids. The CDR3 DNA reads as TGTGCCAGCAGCTTAAGCTGGATAACTAGCCCATCCACAGATACGCAGTATTTT. Translation gives CASSLSWITSPSTDTQYF.

The chain links TRBV27 to TRBJ2-1; 7 bases line up with TRBD1. The CDR3 has 14 amino acids. CDR1 and CDR2 from the germline V gene are MNHEY and SMNVEV (reference sequence). V lost 7 bases to trimming and J lost 4 bases; unmatched junction nucleotides: 7. The chain's CDR3 is CASTKGTDYNEQFF. Here the CDR3 DNA reads TGTGCCAGCACCAAGGGGACAGATTACAATGAGCAGTTCTTC.

This clone was counted a single time. The gene calls are TRBV4-2 and TRBJ2-2, with 9 positions matching TRBD2. The CDR3 loop spans 18 amino acids. Germline V gives CDR1 LGHNA, CDR2 YNFKEQ. V lost 0 bases and J lost 5; bases outside the gene matches: 10. For the CDR3, the DNA is TGTGCCAGCAGCCAAGATTCCACTAGCGGGCTGAGAACCGGGGAGCTGTTTTTT. It is translated as CASSQDSTSGLRTGELFF.

The rearrangement uses TRBV28 and TRBJ2-5; a possible D gene is TRBD1 (6 bases). The CDR3 is 15 residues long. Between the trimmed V and J ends, which lost 6 bases and 1 base, there was a span of 15 bases. Germline CDR1 and CDR2: MDHEN and SYDVKM. CDR3 loop: CASSPLDRTQETQYF. The CDR3 bases are TGTGCCAGCAGCCCGCTCGACAGGACCCAAGAGACCCAGTACTTC.

The chain recombines TRBV2 with TRBJ2-2; no clear D. V lost 2 bases, J lost 0 bases, and 10 bases lay in between. Germline CDR1 is SNHLY and CDR2 is FYNNEI. CDR3 length: 16 amino acids. CDR3 loop: CASSETRAANTGELFF. CDR3 in DNA: TGTGCCAGCAGTGAAACAAGAGCCGCGAACACCGGGGAGCTGTTTTTT.

For this clone: Other DNA sequences in the sample encode the same CDR3. V usage is TRBV12-3 or TRBV12-4 and J usage is TRBJ2-2; D uncertain. This CDR3 contains 11 residues. V lost 3 bases and J lost 8, with 4 bases in between. The chain's CDR3 is CASSFPGELFF. The CDR3 coding sequence is TGTGCCAGCAGTTTTCCGGGGGAGCTGTTTTTT.

The chain combines TRBV13 with TRBJ2-7; 7 nucleotides align to TRBD1. Germline V gene data show CDR1 as PRHDT and CDR2 as FYEKMQ (reference sequence). The CDR3 spans 14 residues. The J segment lost 3 bases and the V segment lost 4 bases, leaving 6 bases of the junction unmatched. The CDR3 sequence is CASSSRGQNYEQYF. CDR3 nucleotides: TGTGCCAGCAGCTCTCGGGGACAGAACTACGAGCAGTACTTC. Together with reference TRBV13 and TRBJ2-7, the CDR3 gives the full variable domain: AAGVIQSPRHLIKEKRETATLKCYPIPRHDTVYWYQQGPGQDPQFLISFYEKMQSDKGSIPDRFSAQQFSDYHSELNMSSLELGDSALYFCASSSRGQNYEQYFGPGTRLTVT.

J is TRBJ2-1 and V is TRBV5-4; TRBD2 agrees at 14 bases. This CDR3 contains 18 residues. Germline lookup yields CDR1 SGHNT and CDR2 YYREEE (reference sequence). Trimming at V came to 4 bases and at J to 6 bases, leaving 12 bases not matched to a gene. The CDR3, as DNA: TGTGCCAGCAGCCCCGACCCGACTAGCGGGAGGGCTTTCAATGAGCAGTTCTTC. This sequence encodes CASSPDPTSGRAFNEQFF.

The V gene is TRBV10-3, the J gene TRBJ2-2, with a tentative D call TRBD2 (5 bases). The V and J ends lost 0 bases and 3 bases respectively, with 14 bases between them. CDR1 is ENHRY, CDR2 SYGVKD, per germline. The CDR3 spans 17 residues. The CDR3 is CAISESSGKSYTGELFF. CDR3 in DNA: TGTGCCATCAGTGAGTCGTCGGGGAAAAGCTACACCGGGGAGCTGTTTTTT.

This chain links TRBV21-1 with TRBJ1-5. TRBV21-1 is reported as a pseudogene. CDR3 length: 16 residues. CDR3 protein: CASSKALGLSNQPQHF. In DNA, the CDR3 is TGTGCCAGCAGCAAAGCTCTGGGTTTGAGCAATCAGCCCCAGCATTTT.